A single TCR beta chain is shown here with its context. The data originate from a study of cytomegalovirus exposure and HLA in healthy donors. The PCR used 60 Vbeta and 13 Jbeta primers. Some clones are missing from TCRdb's copy, which holds only in-frame ones; the method was immunoSEQ multiplex PCR. The data contain fewer than 150,000 clones, roughly 80% of them singletons. This receptor was taken from a man aged 40-49 years in good health and CMV-seronegative. The sequencing input was PBMCs.

The CDR3 sequence is CASSSPTELSTDTQYF. DNA of the CDR3: TGTGCCAGCAGCTCCCCCACAGAACTTAGCACAGATACGCAGTATTTT. The chain has TRBV5-4 and TRBJ2-3; the D is unclear. This CDR3 has 16 amino acids. V was pared by 3 bases and J by 0 bases, with 14 bases between. Per germline, CDR1 SGHNT and CDR2 YYREEE (reference sequence).